This T cell receptor (beta chain) was captured by sequencing in a study of molecular identifiers for immune sequencing clone quantification. On the study more broadly: Across replicate runs, RNA obtained from about 19,000 or 110,000 naive CD8 cells was divided into five, with four undergoing sequencing.

CDR3 length: 15 residues. Trimming removed 3 bases at V and 4 bases at J, with 14 bases between. Germline V gene data show CDR1 as SGHAT and CDR2 as FQNNGV. Preparation of naive CD8 libraries involved roughly 18,000 to 1,100,000 sorted cells and 10%, 30% or 50% RNA. General observations from the study: Identical TCR molecules can share a barcode, and this sharing could underestimate highly expanded clone sizes.

The table lists this clonotype with many counts. The antigen remains undetermined. TCRdb reprocessed the PCR reads via MiXCR and lists one record per CDR3 protein. This table has around 320,000 distinct CDR3 sequences, about 23% appearing once. Source material: naive CD8+ T cells from blood, with Jurkat cell RNA spiked in. As to subset: FACS-sorted CD8+CD4-CCR7+CD45RA+ naive T cells. The sequence derives from a human donor in good health. Some libraries in this study had Jurkat cell RNA spiked in. J is TRBJ2-3 and V is TRBV11-2; tentatively, D is TRBD2 (5 bases). CDR3 sequence reads: CASSFLAGEADTQYF. Here the CDR3 DNA reads TGTGCCAGCAGCTTTCTGGCCGGGGAAGCAGATACGCAGTATTTT.